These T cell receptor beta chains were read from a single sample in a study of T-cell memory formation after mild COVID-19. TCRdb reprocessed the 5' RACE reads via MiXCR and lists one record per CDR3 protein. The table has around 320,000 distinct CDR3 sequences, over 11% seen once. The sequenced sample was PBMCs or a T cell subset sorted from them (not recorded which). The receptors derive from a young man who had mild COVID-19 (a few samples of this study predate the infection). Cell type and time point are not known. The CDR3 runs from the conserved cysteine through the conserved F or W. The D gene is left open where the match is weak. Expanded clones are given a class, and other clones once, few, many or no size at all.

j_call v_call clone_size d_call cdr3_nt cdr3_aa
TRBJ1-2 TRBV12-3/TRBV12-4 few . TGTGCCAGCAGTTTAGTGGCAGGTGGGGGCTACACCTTC CASSLVAGGGYTF
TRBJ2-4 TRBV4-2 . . TGTGCCAGCAGCCAAGAGGCGCGCCGGCGCAAAAACATTCAGTACTTC CASSQEARRRKNIQYF
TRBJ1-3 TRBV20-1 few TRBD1 TGCAGTGCTACAAAACAGGGGTCCGGAAACACCATATATTTT CSATKQGSGNTIYF
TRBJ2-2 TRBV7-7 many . TGTGCCAGCAGCTTAAGAGGGGGGTACACCGGGGAGCTGTTTTTT CASSLRGGYTGELFF
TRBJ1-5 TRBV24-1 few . TGTGCCACCAGTGACGGAGGGACACGGAATCAGCCCCAGCATTTT CATSDGGTRNQPQHF
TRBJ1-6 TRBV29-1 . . TGCAGCGTTTGGGGGAGGGCACCCCTCCACTTT CSVWGRAPLHF
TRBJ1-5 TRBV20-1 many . TGCAGTGCCCGCGGACAAAATCCCAGCCAGCATTTT CSARGQNPSQHF
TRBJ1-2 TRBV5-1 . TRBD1 TGCGCCAGCAGCTCGGGACAGGGGGCAGATGGCTACACCTTC CASSSGQGADGYTF
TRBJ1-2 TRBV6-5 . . TGTGCCAGCAGTCGGGACGCCGGAGGCTACACCTTC CASSRDAGGYTF
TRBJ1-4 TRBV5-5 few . TGTGCCAGCAGCGGGGGGACTAATGAAAAACTGTTTTTT CASSGGTNEKLFF
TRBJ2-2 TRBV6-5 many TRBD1 TGTGCCAGCAGACAGGGACAGTACACCGGGGAGCTGTTTTTT CASRQGQYTGELFF
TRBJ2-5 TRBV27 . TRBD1 TGTGCCAGCAGGACAGGGCTGGAGACCCAGTACTTC CASRTGLETQYF
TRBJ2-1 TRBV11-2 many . TGTGCCAGCAGCCGCGGGTTAATTGAGCAGTTCTTC CASSRGLIEQFF
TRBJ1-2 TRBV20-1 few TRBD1 TGCAGTGCTAGAGGGGACAGCAGCTCCTATGGCTACACCTTC CSARGDSSSYGYTF
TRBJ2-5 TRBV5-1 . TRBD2 TGCGCCAGCAGCTGGACTAGCGGGGGGACAGAAGAGACCCAGTACTTC CASSWTSGGTEETQYF
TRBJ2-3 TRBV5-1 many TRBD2 TGCGCCAGCAGAATGTCTAGCGGGGGATACACAGATACGCAGTATTTT CASRMSSGGYTDTQYF
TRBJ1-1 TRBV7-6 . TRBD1 TGTGCCAGCAGCTCCTTCCTGACAGGGTCCACTGAAGCTTTCTTT CASSSFLTGSTEAFF
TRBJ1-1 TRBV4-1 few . TGCGCCAGCAAAGGCAGGGAGATGAACACTGAAGCTTTCTTT CASKGREMNTEAFF
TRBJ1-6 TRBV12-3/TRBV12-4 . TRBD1 TGTGCCAGCAGCCCTCAGGGGGAAAGTTCACCCCTCCACTTT CASSPQGESSPLHF
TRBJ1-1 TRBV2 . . TGTGCCGTATCCGGCTACATGAACACTGAAGCTTTCTTT CAVSGYMNTEAFF
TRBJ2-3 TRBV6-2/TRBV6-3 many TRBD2 TGTGCCAGCACACCCCGGCGGGGGGGAGATACGCAGTATTTT CASTPRRGGDTQYF
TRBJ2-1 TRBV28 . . TGTGCCAGCAGTTCCCCCGTCGTGAGGGACAATGAGCAGTTCTTC CASSSPVVRDNEQFF
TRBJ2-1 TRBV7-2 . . TGTGCCAGCAGCCTTGGGGGGCCGGGGTACAATGAGCAGTTCTTC CASSLGGPGYNEQFF
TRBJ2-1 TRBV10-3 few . TGTGCCATCACTGGGAGCGGTAGCTACAATGAGCAGTTCTTC CAITGSGSYNEQFF
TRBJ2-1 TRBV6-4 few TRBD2 TGTGCCAGCAGTGATGGAGCGGGGGGCGGTAGTGAGCAGTTCTTC CASSDGAGGGSEQFF
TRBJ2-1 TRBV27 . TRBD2 TGTGCCAGCAGTTTGGGGAGCGGGGGGTCCCACAATGAGCAGTTCTTC CASSLGSGGSHNEQFF
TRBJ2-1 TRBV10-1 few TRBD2 TGCGCCAGCAGTCCGACTAGCGGGGGGCCAGGCCAGTTCTTC CASSPTSGGPGQFF
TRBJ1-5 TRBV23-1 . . TGCGCCAGCAGTCAAGGGGGGTCGGGGCCCCAGCATTTT CASSQGGSGPQHF
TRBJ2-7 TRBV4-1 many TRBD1 TGCGCCAGCAGCCTCCAGGACAGGTCAACCTACGAGCAGTACTTC CASSLQDRSTYEQYF
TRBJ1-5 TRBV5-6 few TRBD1 TGTGCCAGCAGCTTAAGGGACAGGGGAGGCAATCAGCCCCAGCATTTT CASSLRDRGGNQPQHF
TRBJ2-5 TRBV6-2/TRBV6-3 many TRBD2 TGTGCCAGCAGTTACCGACCTTGGACTAGCCTCGGGGAGACCCAGTACTTC CASSYRPWTSLGETQYF
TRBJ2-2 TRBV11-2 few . TGTGCCAGCAGCTACGGACATAACACCGGGGAGCTGTTTTTT CASSYGHNTGELFF
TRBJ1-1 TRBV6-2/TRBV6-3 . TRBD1 TGTGCCAGCAGTAAGACAGGGCTGAGGGAAACTGAAGCTTTCTTT CASSKTGLRETEAFF
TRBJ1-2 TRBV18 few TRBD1 TGTGCCAGCTCACCGTTTTCGGACAGGGATGGCTACACCTTC CASSPFSDRDGYTF
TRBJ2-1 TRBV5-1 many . TGCGCCAGCAGCTTGCTTTGGGTTGACGAGGGCAGTGAGCAGTTCTTC CASSLLWVDEGSEQFF
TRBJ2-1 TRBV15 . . TGTGCCACCAGGCGAGGGGACTCCTACAATGAGCAGTTCTTC CATRRGDSYNEQFF
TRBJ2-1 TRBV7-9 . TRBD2 TGTGCCAGCAGCCCGGGACTAGCGGGGGAACGGTTCTTC CASSPGLAGERFF
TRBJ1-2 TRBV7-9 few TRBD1 TGTGCCAGCAGCTTCGACAGGGTGGTTCGCGGCTACACCTTC CASSFDRVVRGYTF
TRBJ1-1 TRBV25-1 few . TGTGCCAGCGGGTTCGGGTCGGGGGCTGAAGCTTTCTTT CASGFGSGAEAFF
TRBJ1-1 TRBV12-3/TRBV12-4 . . TGTGCCAGCAGTTTTAAAGGGGCGAACACTGAAGCTTTCTTT CASSFKGANTEAFF
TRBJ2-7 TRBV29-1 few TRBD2 TGCAGCGCCTTAGCGGGGGGCGTATACGAGCAGTACTTC CSALAGGVYEQYF
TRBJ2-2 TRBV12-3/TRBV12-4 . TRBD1 TGTGCCAGCTATTCCCGGGACAGGGGGACTACCGGGGAGCTGTTTTTT CASYSRDRGTTGELFF
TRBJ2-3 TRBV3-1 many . TGTGCCAGCAGGGAGCAGTATTTT CASREQYF
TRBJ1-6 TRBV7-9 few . TGTGCCAGCAGCGCAGGGTTGGCACCCCTCCACTTT CASSAGLAPLHF
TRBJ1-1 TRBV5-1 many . TGCGCCAGCAGACCTACTGCAGGGAACACTGAAGCTTTCTTT CASRPTAGNTEAFF
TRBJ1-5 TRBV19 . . TGTGCCAGTAGTATATCCGGGGATCGGAATCAGCCCCAGCATTTT CASSISGDRNQPQHF
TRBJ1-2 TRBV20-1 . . TGCAGTGCTAGAGATGAATATAACTATGGCTACACCTTC CSARDEYNYGYTF
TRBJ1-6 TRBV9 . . TGTGCCAGCAGCGGGACGGGGGCTCGTTCACCCCTCCACTTT CASSGTGARSPLHF
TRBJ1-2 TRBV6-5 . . TGTGCCAGCAGCCCGGGGAGCGAGGGCTACACCTTC CASSPGSEGYTF
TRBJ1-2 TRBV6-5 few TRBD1 TGTGCCAGCAGTTACGACAGGGGGTATGGCTACACCTTC CASSYDRGYGYTF
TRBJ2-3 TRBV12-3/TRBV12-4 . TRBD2 TGTGCCAGCAGTCCAACAGCGGGGGGGAACCCAGATACGCAGTATTTT CASSPTAGGNPDTQYF
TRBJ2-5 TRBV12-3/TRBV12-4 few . TGTGCCAGCACCCCTTGGGAGGGGGAAGAGACCCAGTACTTC CASTPWEGEETQYF
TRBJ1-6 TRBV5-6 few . TGTGCCAGCACCCGTCGGGGGGCCTATAATTCACCCCTCCACTTT CASTRRGAYNSPLHF
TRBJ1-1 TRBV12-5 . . TGTGCTAGTGGCCCGGGGACAGAAGCTTTCTTT CASGPGTEAFF
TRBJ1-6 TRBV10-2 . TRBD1 TGCGCCAGCAGTGGGGACAGGGGTTCCTATAATTCACCCCTCCACTTT CASSGDRGSYNSPLHF
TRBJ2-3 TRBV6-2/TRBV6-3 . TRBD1 TGTGCCAGCAGTTATATTCCATTCGGCAGGGGGGATACGCAGTATTTT CASSYIPFGRGDTQYF
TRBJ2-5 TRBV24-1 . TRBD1 TGTGCCACCGCTGACAGGGGGCAAGGAGAGACCCAGTACTTC CATADRGQGETQYF
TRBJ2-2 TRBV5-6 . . TGTGCCAGCAGTCTTACCTTCACTTCGAACACCGGGGAGCTGTTTTTT CASSLTFTSNTGELFF
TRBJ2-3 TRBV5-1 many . TGCGCCAGCAGCTTGGAGGGCCAAGATACGCAGTATTTT CASSLEGQDTQYF